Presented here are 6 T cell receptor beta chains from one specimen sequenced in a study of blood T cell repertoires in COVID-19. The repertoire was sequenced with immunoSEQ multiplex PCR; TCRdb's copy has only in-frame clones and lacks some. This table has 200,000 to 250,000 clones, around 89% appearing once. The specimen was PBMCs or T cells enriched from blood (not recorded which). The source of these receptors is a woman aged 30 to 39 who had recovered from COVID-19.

The CDR3 protein is CASSLDRGSPLHF. Written as DNA, the CDR3 is TGTGCCAGCAGCCTGGACAGGGGATCACCCCTCCACTTT. The chain joins TRBV7-3 to TRBJ1-6, with TRBD1 matching 9 bases. J lost 10 bases, V lost 5 bases, and 3 bases had no gene match. This CDR3 has 13 residues. CDR1 is SGHTA and CDR2 is FQGTGA in the germline V gene.

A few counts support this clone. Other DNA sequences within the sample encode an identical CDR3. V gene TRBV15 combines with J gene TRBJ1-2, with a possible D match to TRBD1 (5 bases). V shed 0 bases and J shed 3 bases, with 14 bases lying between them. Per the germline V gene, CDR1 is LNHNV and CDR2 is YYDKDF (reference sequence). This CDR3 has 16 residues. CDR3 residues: CATSRDLRQGDYGYTF. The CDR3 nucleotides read TGTGCCACCAGCAGAGATCTTAGGCAGGGTGACTATGGCTACACCTTC. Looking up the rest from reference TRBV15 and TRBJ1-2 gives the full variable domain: DAMVIQNPRYQVTQFGKPVTLSCSQTLNHNVMYWYQQKSSQAPKLLFHYYDKDFNNEADTPDNFQSRRPNTSFCFLDIRSPGLGDTAMYLCATSRDLRQGDYGYTFGSGTRLTVV.

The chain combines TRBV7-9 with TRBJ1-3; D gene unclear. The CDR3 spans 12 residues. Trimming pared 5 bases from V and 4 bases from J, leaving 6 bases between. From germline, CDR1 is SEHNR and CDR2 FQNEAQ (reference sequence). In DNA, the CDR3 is TGTGCCAGCAGCGAGACAGGAAACACCATATATTTT. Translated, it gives CASSETGNTIYF.

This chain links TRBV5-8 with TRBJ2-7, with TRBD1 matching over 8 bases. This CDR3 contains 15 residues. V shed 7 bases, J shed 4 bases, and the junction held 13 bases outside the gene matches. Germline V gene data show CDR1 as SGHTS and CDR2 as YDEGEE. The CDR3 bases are TGTGCCAGCCCCCCAGGGGGCCGCCTTTTTTACGAGCAGTACTTC. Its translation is CASPPGGRLFYEQYF.

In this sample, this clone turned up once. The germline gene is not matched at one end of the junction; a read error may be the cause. This CDR3 is CASSAGGNAGELFF. DNA for the CDR3: TGCGCCAGCAGCGCGGGGGGGAACGCCGGGGAGCTGTTTTTT. This chain uses TRBV4-1 with TRBJ2-2; 9 bases map to TRBD2. From germline, CDR1 is MGHRA and CDR2 YSYEKL. The CDR3 consists of 14 residues.

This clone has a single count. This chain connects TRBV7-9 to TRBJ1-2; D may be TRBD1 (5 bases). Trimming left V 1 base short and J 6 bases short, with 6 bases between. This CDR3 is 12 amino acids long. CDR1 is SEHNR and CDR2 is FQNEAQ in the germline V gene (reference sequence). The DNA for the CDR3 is TGTGCCAGCAGCTTAGTGACAGATGGCTACACCTTC. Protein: CASSLVTDGYTF.